By frequency in the sample, the clone carrying this T cell receptor delta chain is medium-sized (0.01 to 0.1%). The CDR3 contains 19 residues. Germline CDR1 is GEAIGNYY and CDR2 is EKD. J lost 0 bases, V lost 4 bases, and 16 bases had no gene match. This entry comes from a study of gamma-delta T cells after stem cell transplantation. TCRdb made new clone calls on the RT-PCR reads using CATT. The sample yields about 5,700 delta-chain clones, 1.5% to 2% seen once. V is TRDV2 and J is TRDJ2; 7 bases agree with TRDD3. Source material: gamma-delta T cells. This sequence was found in a human donor. It is not recorded whose cells these are; they may come from a transplant donor. The chain's CDR3 is CACDTVLGTQGTLTAQLFF. The CDR3 DNA is TGTGCCTGTGATACTGTACTGGGGACTCAGGGAACTTTGACAGCACAACTCTTCTTT.